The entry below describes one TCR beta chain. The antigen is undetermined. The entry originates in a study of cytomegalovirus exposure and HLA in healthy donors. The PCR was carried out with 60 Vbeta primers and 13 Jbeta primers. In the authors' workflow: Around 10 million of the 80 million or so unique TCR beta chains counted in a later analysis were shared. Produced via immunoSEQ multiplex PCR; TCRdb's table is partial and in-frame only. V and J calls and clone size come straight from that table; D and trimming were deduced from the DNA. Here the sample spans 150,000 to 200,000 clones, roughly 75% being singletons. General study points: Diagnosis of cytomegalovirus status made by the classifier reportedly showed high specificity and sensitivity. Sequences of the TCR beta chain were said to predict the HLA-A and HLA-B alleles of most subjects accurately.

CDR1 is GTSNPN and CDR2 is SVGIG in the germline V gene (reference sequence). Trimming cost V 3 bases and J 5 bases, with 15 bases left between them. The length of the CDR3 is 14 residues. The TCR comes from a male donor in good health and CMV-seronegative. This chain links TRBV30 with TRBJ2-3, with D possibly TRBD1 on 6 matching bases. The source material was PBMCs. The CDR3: CAWSLGAQGDTQYF. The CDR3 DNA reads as TGTGCCTGGAGCTTGGGGGCGCAGGGAGATACGCAGTATTTT.